This TCR beta chain was captured in a study of shared clonotypes between healthy human individuals. Overall study: Each donor's CD4 naive and CD4 memory cells filled three plates apiece, CD8 naive two, and CD8 memory one.

The table came from immunoSEQ multiplex PCR; TCRdb's copy has only in-frame clones and leaves some out. The sample carries 2 million to 2.5 million clones, nearly 97% recorded once. Germline values: CDR1 SGHRS, CDR2 YFSETQ. The CDR3 sequence is 16 residues long. V was clipped by 4 bases and J by 4 bases; unmatched bases: 11. Adults of Caucasian background living in Nashville, Tennessee made up all donors. The clonotype comes from a man younger than 35 in good health. The chain has TRBV5-1 and TRBJ2-3; the match to TRBD1 covers 8 bases. Sequencing input: naive CD4+ T cells sorted from blood. Subset meaning: CD45RA+ positively selected. The CDR3: CASSPRQGSGADTQYF. The DNA of the CDR3 is TGCGCCAGCAGCCCAAGACAGGGGTCAGGCGCAGATACGCAGTATTTT.